This paragraph reports one T cell receptor beta chain. The sample is drawn from a study of shared clonotypes between healthy human individuals. The assay ran at deep level. Assay used: immunoSEQ multiplex PCR; TCRdb lists only in-frame clones, some missing. The sample shows 730,000 or so clones, about three quarters of them seen only once. CD4+ cells underwent separation, giving CD45RA+ naive and CD45RA-negative memory subsets. The CDR3 loop spans 20 amino acids. Trimming pared 2 bases from V and 1 base from J, leaving 23 bases between. Germline CDR1 is MDHEN and CDR2 is SYDVKM. The TCR sequence derives from a woman in her thirties in good health. Sequencing used memory CD4+ T cells sorted from blood. Subset denoted: CD45RA-negative fraction. V is TRBV28 and J is TRBJ2-2, with TRBD2 as a possible D gene (5 bases). CDR3 sequence reads: CASSLSGRHRLGENTGELFF. Here the CDR3 DNA reads TGTGCCAGCAGTTTAAGTGGCAGACACCGACTCGGGGAGAACACCGGGGAGCTGTTTTTT.